This TCR beta chain is from a study of blood T cell repertoires in COVID-19. Some clones are missing from TCRdb's copy, which holds only in-frame ones; the method was immunoSEQ multiplex PCR. The sample carries about 380,000 clones, 88% recorded once. Germline V gene sequence: CDR1 SGHRS, CDR2 YFSETQ. Trimming pared 4 bases from V and 3 bases from J, leaving 13 bases between. The CDR3 is made up of 14 amino acids. The sample comprised PBMCs or T cells enriched from blood (not recorded which). This sequence was found in a woman aged 18 to 35 who had recovered from COVID-19. The chain is built from TRBV5-1 and TRBJ2-5, with D uncertain. The CDR3 coding sequence is TGCGCCAGCAGCCCCTCTGTATCGGAAGAGACCCAGTACTTC. This sequence encodes CASSPSVSEETQYF.